This TCR beta chain originates from a study of blood T cell repertoires in COVID-19. On the study more broadly: The United States, Italy and Spain were the sources of the acute and convalescent COVID-19 samples. T cells, B-cell-depleted T cells, or PBMCs provided the cDNA or gDNA that served as material.

In the original processing: Estimates of nucleated cell counts were drawn from the amplification of reference gene primers. Measured with immunoSEQ multiplex PCR; TCRdb has only the in-frame clones, and not every one. That table is the source of V, J and clone size, and D and trimming were worked out from the DNA. This table holds about 140,000 clones, 82% found once. The V end was cut by 3 bases, the J end by 7 bases, with 13 bases between. CDR3 length: 13 residues. Germline V lookup: CDR1 GTSNPN, CDR2 SVGIG (reference sequence). This clone showed up just a few times. The receptor was derived from a woman over 75 with acute or convalescent COVID-19. The rearrangement uses TRBV30 and TRBJ2-1; tentatively, D is TRBD1 (6 bases). The specimen sequenced was peripheral blood. This CDR3 is CAWSLPTGNEQFF. The CDR3 DNA reads TGTGCCTGGAGCCTCCCCACAGGGAATGAGCAGTTCTTC.